These T cell receptor beta chains were read from a single sample in a study of T-cell reconstitution after alpha-beta-depleted transplantation in children. TCRdb analysed the PCR reads with MiXCR anew, one entry per CDR3 protein. Among 500,000 to 750,000 distinct CDR3 sequences, over 10% were seen once, and the ten largest hold around 2.2%. Sequenced material: PBMCs, mostly from graft donor cells, taken 360 days after TCRalphabeta/CD19-depleted stem cell transplant. The receptors were gathered from a male patient between 10 and 17 years old who had a stem cell transplant for acute myeloid leukemia, so the T cells may come from the graft donor. The CDR3 runs from the conserved cysteine through the conserved F or W. D genes are given only for firm matches. Only part of the rows carry a size: once, few, many, or a class if the clone is expanded.

clone size	D gene	V gene	J gene	CDR3 protein	CDR3 DNA
NA	NA	TRBV12-3/TRBV12-4	TRBJ1-4	CASSVLSGGATNEKLFF	TGTGCCAGCAGTGTCCTTTCGGGGGGAGCAACTAATGAAAAACTGTTTTTT
few	TRBD2	TRBV12-3/TRBV12-4	TRBJ2-1	CAGGPLGLAGHEQFF	TGTGCCGGAGGACCTTTAGGACTAGCGGGACATGAGCAGTTCTTC
few	NA	TRBV6-2/TRBV6-3	TRBJ2-5	CASSYFLGGEETQYF	TGTGCCAGCAGTTACTTCCTAGGTGGCGAAGAGACCCAGTACTTC
NA	NA	TRBV2	TRBJ2-1	CASRRLYHNEQFF	TGTGCCAGCCGCCGACTATACCACAATGAGCAGTTCTTC
NA	NA	TRBV24-1	TRBJ2-7	CATSDPGRTLLYF	TGTGCCACCAGTGACCCGGGACGGACCCTTTTGTACTTC
few	NA	TRBV29-1	TRBJ2-1	CSVEDGGSSYNEQFF	TGCAGCGTTGAAGATGGAGGGAGCTCCTACAATGAGCAGTTCTTC
few	NA	TRBV7-9	TRBJ1-4	CASSLAADGKLFF	TGTGCCAGCAGCTTAGCCGCGGACGGAAAACTGTTTTTT
few	TRBD2	TRBV24-1	TRBJ2-3	CATSDLGLAGGPGDTQYF	TGTGCCACCAGTGACTTGGGACTAGCGGGAGGGCCCGGAGATACGCAGTATTTT
few	TRBD1	TRBV29-1	TRBJ2-7	CSVVLGQKALEQYF	TGCAGCGTTGTTTTGGGACAGAAAGCGTTAGAGCAGTACTTC
few	NA	TRBV28	TRBJ2-7	CASSLGPQGQSYEQYF	TGTGCCAGCAGTTTGGGCCCCCAGGGGCAGTCCTACGAGCAGTACTTC
few	TRBD2	TRBV9	TRBJ2-1	CASGKPGLANYNEQFF	TGTGCCAGCGGGAAACCGGGACTAGCGAACTACAATGAGCAGTTCTTC
many	NA	TRBV27	TRBJ2-1	CASSLSYRENEQFF	TGTGCCAGCAGTCTAAGCTACAGGGAGAACGAGCAGTTCTTC
few	TRBD2	TRBV12-3/TRBV12-4	TRBJ2-7	CASSLVLSTSGTYEQYF	TGTGCCAGCAGTTTAGTTTTATCGACTAGCGGAACCTACGAGCAGTACTTC
few	TRBD2	TRBV6-9	TRBJ2-1	CASSYSPSGTYNEQFF	TGTGCCAGCAGTTATTCCCCTAGCGGGACCTACAATGAGCAGTTCTTC
NA	TRBD1	TRBV5-1	TRBJ2-5	CASSSRRQGPETQYF	TGCGCCAGCAGCTCGAGAAGACAGGGACCAGAGACCCAGTACTTC
few	TRBD1	TRBV29-1	TRBJ1-3	CSVARDSSGNTIYF	TGCAGCGTCGCCCGGGACAGCTCTGGAAACACCATATATTTT